The rows below give T cell receptor beta chains drawn from one sample of a study of control samples from healthy donors and cancer patients. Sequencing used immunoSEQ multiplex PCR; TCRdb keeps in-frame clones, though not all of them. Altogether tens of thousands of clones are present, 90% to 95% being singletons, with the ten largest covering just under 0.8%. The specimen sequenced was PBMCs. The receptors were sampled from a man aged 25 to 45 with colorectal cancer. Both conserved end residues are part of each CDR3. The D gene is left open where the match is weak. Clone size appears in some rows only: once, few, many, or a class for an expanded clone.

cdr3_length	clone_size	d_call	v_call	j_call	cdr3_nt	cdr3_aa
13	.	.	TRBV12-3/TRBV12-4	TRBJ1-1	TGTGCCAGCAAATATGGGTTGAACACTGAAGCTTTCTTT	CASKYGLNTEAFF
15	.	.	TRBV5-6	TRBJ1-5	TGTGCCAGCAGCTTGGGGGGATCTAGCAATCAGCCCCAGCATTTT	CASSLGGSSNQPQHF
17	.	TRBD1	TRBV3-1/TRBV3-2	TRBJ2-3	TGTGCCAGCAGCTACCAAGTTACAGGGGGGTTGGGAGATACGCAGTATTTT	CASSYQVTGGLGDTQYF
16	.	TRBD1	TRBV5-5	TRBJ2-3	TGTGCCAGCTCTCCCGGGACAGGGGCCGGTCGTTGGACGCAGTATTTT	CASSPGTGAGRWTQYF
11	.	.	TRBV9	TRBJ1-1	TGTGCCAGCAGTTCCGACACGAAGGCTTTCTTT	CASSSDTKAFF
12	.	.	TRBV5-4	TRBJ1-2	TGTGCCACGGCTGGGGGTAGCTATGGCTACACCTTC	CATAGGSYGYTF
16	.	.	TRBV5-1	TRBJ1-1	TGCGCCAGCAGCTCCTCGGGGGGCAGGGTGAACACTGAAGCTTTCTTT	CASSSSGGRVNTEAFF
16	once	.	TRBV7-8	TRBJ2-3	TGTGCCAGCAGCTTCCTCCCCGGCGAGCTGAGAGATACGCAGTATTTT	CASSFLPGELRDTQYF
13	.	.	TRBV6-5	TRBJ1-2	TGTGCCAGCAGCGCACGACAGAGCTATGGCTACACCTTC	CASSARQSYGYTF
15	.	.	TRBV5-1	TRBJ1-2	TGCGCCAGCAGCTTAAACCCACGGGGGAACTATGGCTACACCTTC	CASSLNPRGNYGYTF
15	.	.	TRBV3-1/TRBV3-2	TRBJ2-3	TGTGCCAGCAGCGAAGTGGAAGCTAGCACAGATACGCAGTATTTT	CASSEVEASTDTQYF
14	.	TRBD1	TRBV5-1	TRBJ1-2	TGCGCCAGCAGCTTTCAGGGGGTGGAAGATGGCTACACCTTC	CASSFQGVEDGYTF
16	.	TRBD1	TRBV4-3	TRBJ1-2	TGCGCCAGCAGCCAACACGATACAGGGGTGGGCTATGGCTACACCTTC	CASSQHDTGVGYGYTF
18	.	TRBD1	TRBV18	TRBJ2-1	TGTGCCAGCTCACCACCGGTTGCAAGACAGGGCTCCTACAATGAGCAGTTCTTC	CASSPPVARQGSYNEQFF
15	.	TRBD1	TRBV7-6	TRBJ2-5	TGTGCCAGCAGCTTAGGACAGGGGGACGTGGAGACCCAGTACTTC	CASSLGQGDVETQYF
14	.	.	TRBV2	TRBJ2-3	TGTGCCAGCGTGGTCGGTCAGGGGATCGATACGCAGTATTTT	CASVVGQGIDTQYF
15	once	.	TRBV2	TRBJ2-2	TGTGCCAGCAGTGAACTTCGGGGGATCACCGGGGAGCTGTTTTTT	CASSELRGITGELFF
13	.	.	TRBV5-6	TRBJ1-3	TGTGCCAGCAGCCCAGATTCTGGAAACACCATATATTTT	CASSPDSGNTIYF
13	once	.	TRBV12-3/TRBV12-4	TRBJ1-1	TGTGCCAGCAGTTTAACGGGGAACACTGAAGCTTTCTTT	CASSLTGNTEAFF
14	.	.	TRBV5-4	TRBJ1-4	TGTGCCAGCACCTCAAGGGGGGGCAATGAAAAACTGTTTTTT	CASTSRGGNEKLFF
14	.	.	TRBV30	TRBJ2-7	TGTGCCTGGAGTGAGGGACCCCTTCTTTACGAGCAGTACTTC	CAWSEGPLLYEQYF
13	.	.	TRBV6-1	TRBJ1-5	TGTGCCAGCAGTGAAAGTGGGGGGCCCCCCCAGCATTTT	CASSESGGPPQHF
14	.	.	TRBV9	TRBJ1-1	TGTGCCAGCAGCGCTGGATGGGCGAACACTGAAGCTTTCTTT	CASSAGWANTEAFF
15	.	.	TRBV4-1	TRBJ1-2	TGCGCCAGCAGCCAAGTTGGGCGGGCGGTTACTGGCTACACCTTC	CASSQVGRAVTGYTF
17	once	.	TRBV5-1	TRBJ2-3	TGCGCCAGCAGCTTGGCCGCAGGGACCCTAGCCACAGATACGCAGTATTTT	CASSLAAGTLATDTQYF
14	.	.	TRBV6-2/TRBV6-3	TRBJ1-1	TGTGCCAGCAGTCAGACACGGATGAACACTGAAGCTTTCTTT	CASSQTRMNTEAFF
14	.	TRBD1	TRBV6-5	TRBJ1-5	TGTGCCAGCAGGAAACAGGGGGGCAATCAGCCCCAGCATTTT	CASRKQGGNQPQHF
13	.	.	TRBV5-1	TRBJ1-1	TGCGCCAGCAGCTTGGGAGGGGACACTGAAGCTTTCTTT	CASSLGGDTEAFF
14	.	.	TRBV5-6	TRBJ1-3	TGTGCCAGCAGCTTCGGTCACTCGGGAAACACCATATATTTT	CASSFGHSGNTIYF
15	.	.	TRBV6-5	TRBJ2-3	TGTGCCAGCAGTAGAACTTGGACTGGCACAGATACGCAGTATTTT	CASSRTWTGTDTQYF
15	.	TRBD1	TRBV7-9	TRBJ1-1	TGTGCCAGCAGCCCACCGACAGGGAGGAACACTGAAGCTTTCTTT	CASSPPTGRNTEAFF
13	.	.	TRBV20-1	TRBJ1-1	TGCAGTGCTAGTTTCCAGGTGAACACTGAAGCTTTCTTT	CSASFQVNTEAFF
14	.	.	TRBV5-6	TRBJ2-7	TGTGCCAGCAGCCGTGAGGGGGAACCCTACGAGCAGTACTTC	CASSREGEPYEQYF
13	.	TRBD1	TRBV2	TRBJ1-2	TGTGCCAGCAGGGACAGGAGGGACTATGGCTACACCTTC	CASRDRRDYGYTF
13	.	.	TRBV7-9	TRBJ1-2	TGTGCCAGCAGCTCATCCAATTCCTATGGCTACACCTTC	CASSSSNSYGYTF
17	.	TRBD1	TRBV12-5	TRBJ2-1	TGTGCTAGTGGTCCATATTCACAGGGGACCCCCTACAATGAGCAGTTCTTC	CASGPYSQGTPYNEQFF
18	.	TRBD2	TRBV3-1/TRBV3-2	TRBJ2-1	TGTGCCAGCAGCCAAGATTATCGGCGGGGGGACTCCTACAATGAGCAGTTCTTC	CASSQDYRRGDSYNEQFF
15	.	.	TRBV6-6	TRBJ1-6	TGTGCCAGCATCGACGGACTCTCCTATAATTCACCCCTCCACTTT	CASIDGLSYNSPLHF